This note documents a single TCR beta chain sequence. These data are taken from a study of cytomegalovirus exposure and HLA in healthy donors. Researchers ran the PCR with 60 Vbeta and 13 Jbeta primers. Clones were sequenced by immunoSEQ multiplex PCR, and TCRdb holds only the in-frame ones, with some missing. The sample lists approximately 110,000 clones, 74% occurring once. CDR3 length equals 13 residues. Per germline, CDR1 LNHDA and CDR2 SQIVND (reference sequence). J lost 6 bases, V lost 8 bases, and 5 bases had no gene match. The sample consisted of PBMCs. The chain links TRBV19 to TRBJ1-5, with 9 bases aligning to TRBD1. This sequence was found in a woman between 50 and 59 years old in good health and CMV-seropositive. The CDR3 here is CASGDRDGQPQHF. Here the CDR3 DNA reads TGTGCCAGTGGGGACAGGGATGGTCAGCCCCAGCATTTT.